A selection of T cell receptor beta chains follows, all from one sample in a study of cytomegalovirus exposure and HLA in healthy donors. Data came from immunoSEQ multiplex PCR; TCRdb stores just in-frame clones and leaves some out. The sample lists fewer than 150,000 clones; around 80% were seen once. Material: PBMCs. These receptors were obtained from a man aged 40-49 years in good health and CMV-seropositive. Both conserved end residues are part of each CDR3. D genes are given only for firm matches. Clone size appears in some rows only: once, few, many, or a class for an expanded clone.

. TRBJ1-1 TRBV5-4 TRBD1 CASRGQGTLNTEAFF TGTGCCAGCAGGGGACAGGGTACATTGAACACTGAAGCTTTCTTT
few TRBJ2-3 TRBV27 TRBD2 CASSLGSFGLAGDTQYF TGTGCCAGCAGTTTAGGGAGTTTTGGACTAGCGGGAGATACGCAGTATTTT
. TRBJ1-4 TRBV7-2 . CASSLYAQGNEKLFF TGTGCCAGCAGCTTATATGCTCAGGGAAATGAAAAACTGTTTTTT
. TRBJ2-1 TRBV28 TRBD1 CASRRQGVGSYNEQFF TGTGCCAGCAGGCGACAGGGGGTGGGCTCCTACAATGAGCAGTTCTTC
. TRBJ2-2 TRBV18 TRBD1 CASSLGTGVNTGELFF TGTGCCAGCTCACTGGGCACAGGGGTGAACACCGGGGAGCTGTTTTTT
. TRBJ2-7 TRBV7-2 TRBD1 CASSYDRDYEQYF TGTGCCAGCAGTTACGACAGGGACTACGAGCAGTACTTC
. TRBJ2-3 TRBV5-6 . CASSLAARVWTDTQYF TGTGCCAGCAGCTTGGCGGCCAGGGTATGGACAGATACGCAGTATTTT
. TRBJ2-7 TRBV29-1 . CSVKSLRQSQPIEYF TGCAGCGTTAAATCTTTAAGACAGTCCCAACCCATTGAGTACTTC
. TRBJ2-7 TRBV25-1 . CASSEYRGDEQYF TGTGCCAGCAGTGAATACAGGGGCGACGAGCAGTACTTC
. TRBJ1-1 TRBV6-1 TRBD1 CASSDHHGTGPGTEAFF TGTGCCAGCAGTGACCACCACGGGACAGGGCCGGGCACTGAAGCTTTCTTT
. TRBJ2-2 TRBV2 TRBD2 CAGGRPGELFF TGTGCCGGCGGGAGGCCCGGGGAGCTGTTTTTT
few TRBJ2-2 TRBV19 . CASSISAGATGELFF TGTGCCAGTAGTATTTCGGCGGGGGCCACCGGGGAGCTGTTTTTT
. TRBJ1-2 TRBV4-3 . CASSQDLGRSGYTF TGCGCCAGCAGCCAAGATTTGGGGAGGTCTGGCTACACCTTC
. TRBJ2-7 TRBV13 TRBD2 CASSLGGTSGNEQYF TGTGCCAGCAGCTTAGGCGGGACTAGCGGGAACGAGCAGTACTTC
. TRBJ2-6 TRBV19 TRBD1 CASTPLLPGGAGANVLTF TGTGCCAGTACCCCTCTCCTCCCAGGGGGCGCTGGGGCCAACGTCCTGACTTTC
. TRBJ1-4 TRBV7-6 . CASSRSIGGLGEKLFF TGTGCCAGCAGCCGATCGATCGGGGGTTTAGGAGAAAAACTGTTTTTT
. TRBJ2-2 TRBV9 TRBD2 CASSVGGLAGAGENTGELFF TGTGCCAGCAGCGTAGGGGGACTAGCGGGAGCAGGGGAGAACACCGGGGAGCTGTTTTTT
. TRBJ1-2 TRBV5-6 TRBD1 CASSWRGQNTYGYTF TGTGCCAGCAGCTGGCGGGGACAGAATACCTATGGCTACACCTTC
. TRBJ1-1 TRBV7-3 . CASSSTGRENTEAFF TGTGCCAGCAGCTCAACCGGTCGGGAGAACACTGAAGCTTTCTTT
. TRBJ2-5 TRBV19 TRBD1 CASSRRTGQETQYF TGTGCCAGTAGTAGGAGGACAGGGCAAGAGACCCAGTACTTC
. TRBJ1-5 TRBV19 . CASSGGTLRANQPQHF TGTGCCAGTAGTGGAGGGACCCTCCGGGCCAATCAGCCCCAGCATTTT
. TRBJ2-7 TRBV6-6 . CASSTDTIAYEQYF TGTGCCAGCAGTACCGACACCATTGCCTACGAGCAGTACTTC
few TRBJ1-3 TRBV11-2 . CASSLSLAGSTTGNTIYF TGTGCCAGCAGCTTAAGTCTAGCAGGCAGTACAACCGGAAACACCATATATTTT
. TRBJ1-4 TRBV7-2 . CASSLGSSGQINEKLFF TGTGCCAGCAGCTTAGGGAGTTCAGGACAGATTAATGAAAAACTGTTTTTT
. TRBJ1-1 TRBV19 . CASSPRGPTVRNTEAFF TGTGCCAGTAGTCCAAGAGGGCCGACGGTCAGGAACACTGAAGCTTTCTTT
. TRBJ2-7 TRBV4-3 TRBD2 CASSQDRSGGPDIYEQYF TGCGCCAGCAGCCAAGATCGCAGCGGGGGGCCTGATATCTACGAGCAGTACTTC
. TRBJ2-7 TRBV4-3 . CASSQAYHSSYEQYF TGCGCCAGCAGCCAAGCGTACCACTCCTCCTACGAGCAGTACTTC
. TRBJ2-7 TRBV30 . CAWSVVPAASNREQYF TGTGCCTGGAGTGTAGTTCCCGCTGCCTCCAACCGGGAGCAGTACTTC
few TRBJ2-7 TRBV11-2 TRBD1 CASSRDRGAYEQYF TGTGCCAGCAGCCGCGACAGGGGTGCCTACGAGCAGTACTTC
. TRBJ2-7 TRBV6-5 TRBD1 CASSYRGTEYEQYF TGTGCCAGCAGTTACAGGGGGACAGAGTACGAGCAGTACTTC
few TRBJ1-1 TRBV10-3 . CAISGAHSSLANTEAFF TGTGCCATCAGTGGCGCCCATTCCTCCCTAGCTAACACTGAAGCTTTCTTT
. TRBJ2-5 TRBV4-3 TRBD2 CASSQEWEGGLEETQYF TGCGCCAGCAGCCAAGAATGGGAGGGAGGGCTCGAAGAGACCCAGTACTTC
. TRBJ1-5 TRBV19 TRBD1 CASSMALDRANQPQHF TGTGCCAGTAGTATGGCCCTAGACAGGGCAAATCAGCCCCAGCATTTT
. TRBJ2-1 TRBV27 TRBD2 CASSGRLAGSNEQFF TGTGCCAGCAGTGGCCGGCTAGCGGGTTCCAATGAGCAGTTCTTC
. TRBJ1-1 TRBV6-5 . CASSYFRSLGGTEAFF TGTGCCAGCAGTTATTTCCGTTCTTTAGGGGGCACTGAAGCTTTCTTT
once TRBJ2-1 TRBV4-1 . CASSQVGKSSYNEQFF TGCGCCAGCAGCCAAGTCGGGAAAAGCTCCTACAATGAGCAGTTCTTC
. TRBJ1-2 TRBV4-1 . CASSHLGRGAIGYTF TGCGCCAGCAGCCACTTGGGGCGTGGGGCTATCGGCTACACCTTC
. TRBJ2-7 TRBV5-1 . CASSLSSSEQYF TGCGCCAGCAGCTTGTCTAGTAGCGAGCAGTACTTC
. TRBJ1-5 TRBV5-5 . CASSFAGTNQPQHF TGTGCCAGCAGCTTTGCAGGCACCAATCAGCCCCAGCATTTT
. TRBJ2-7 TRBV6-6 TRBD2 CASSSTLAGGTYEQYF TGTGCCAGCAGTTCCACCCTAGCGGGGGGAACCTACGAGCAGTACTTC
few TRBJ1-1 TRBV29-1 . CSVEEGASWVNTEAFF TGCAGCGTTGAAGAAGGAGCGAGTTGGGTGAACACTGAAGCTTTCTTT
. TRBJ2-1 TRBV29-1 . CSVDPGQNEQFF TGCAGCGTTGATCCAGGGCAGAATGAGCAGTTCTTC
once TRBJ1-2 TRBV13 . CASSFTSAGTGYGYTF TGTGCCAGCAGCTTTACTAGCGCGGGGACGGGGTATGGCTACACCTTC
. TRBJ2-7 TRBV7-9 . CASSLETMNAYEQYF TGTGCCAGCAGCTTAGAGACAATGAACGCCTACGAGCAGTACTTC
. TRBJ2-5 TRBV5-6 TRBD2 CASSQPGTSGQETQYF TGTGCCAGCAGCCAACCGGGGACTAGCGGGCAAGAGACCCAGTACTTC
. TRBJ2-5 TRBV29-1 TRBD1 CSVERTGGGLETQYF TGCAGCGTTGAAAGGACAGGGGGGGGATTGGAGACCCAGTACTTC
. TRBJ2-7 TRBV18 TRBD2 CASSPPGEGVRHEQYF TGTGCCAGCTCACCACCGGGGGAGGGAGTTCGCCACGAGCAGTACTTC
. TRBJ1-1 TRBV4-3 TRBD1 CAAGRGLMNTEAFF TGCGCCGCCGGGAGGGGGCTAATGAACACTGAAGCTTTCTTT
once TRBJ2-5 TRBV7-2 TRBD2 CASSPGLAALSAQYF TGTGCCAGCAGCCCGGGACTAGCGGCCCTTAGTGCCCAGTACTTC
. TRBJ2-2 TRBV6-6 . CASIQEEGGELFF TGTGCCAGCATACAGGAGGAGGGCGGGGAGCTGTTTTTT
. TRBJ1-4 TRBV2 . CAGDTTATNEKLFF TGTGCCGGAGACACGACAGCAACTAATGAAAAACTGTTTTTT
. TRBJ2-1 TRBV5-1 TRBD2 CASSLTRLAQNEQFF TGCGCCAGCAGCTTGACCCGACTAGCGCAAAATGAGCAGTTCTTC
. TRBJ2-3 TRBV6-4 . CASSVAGRGYTDTQYF TGTGCCAGCAGTGTGGCAGGAAGGGGCTACACAGATACGCAGTATTTT
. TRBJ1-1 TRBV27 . CASSSQGMNTEAFF TGTGCCAGCAGTTCCCAGGGGATGAACACTGAAGCTTTCTTT
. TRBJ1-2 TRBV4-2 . CASSQGSTYGNYGYTF TGTGCCAGCAGCCAAGGTAGTACCTACGGGAACTATGGCTACACCTTC